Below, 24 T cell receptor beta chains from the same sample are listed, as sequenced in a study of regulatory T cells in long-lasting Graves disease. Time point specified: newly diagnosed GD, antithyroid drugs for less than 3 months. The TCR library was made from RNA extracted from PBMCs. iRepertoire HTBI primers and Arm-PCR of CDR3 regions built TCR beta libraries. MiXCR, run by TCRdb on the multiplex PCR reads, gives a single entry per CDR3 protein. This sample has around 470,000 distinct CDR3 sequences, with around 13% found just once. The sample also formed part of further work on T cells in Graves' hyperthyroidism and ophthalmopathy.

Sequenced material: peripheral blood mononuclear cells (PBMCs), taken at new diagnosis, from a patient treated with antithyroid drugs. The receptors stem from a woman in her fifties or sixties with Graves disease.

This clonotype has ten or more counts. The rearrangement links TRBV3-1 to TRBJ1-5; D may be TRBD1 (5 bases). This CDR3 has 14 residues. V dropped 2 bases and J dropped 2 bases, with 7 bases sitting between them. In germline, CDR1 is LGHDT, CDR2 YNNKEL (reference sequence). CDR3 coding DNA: TGTGCCAGCAGCCAACGGGGGGGCAATCAGCCCCAGCATTTT. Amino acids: CASSQRGGNQPQHF.

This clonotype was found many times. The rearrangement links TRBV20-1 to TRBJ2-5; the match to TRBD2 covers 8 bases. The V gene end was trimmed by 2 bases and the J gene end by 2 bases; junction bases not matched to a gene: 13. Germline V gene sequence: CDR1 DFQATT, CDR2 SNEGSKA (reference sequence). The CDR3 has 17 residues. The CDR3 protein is CSARSLAGTGYQETQYF. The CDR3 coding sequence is TGCAGTGCTAGAAGTTTAGCGGGAACAGGCTATCAAGAGACCCAGTACTTC.

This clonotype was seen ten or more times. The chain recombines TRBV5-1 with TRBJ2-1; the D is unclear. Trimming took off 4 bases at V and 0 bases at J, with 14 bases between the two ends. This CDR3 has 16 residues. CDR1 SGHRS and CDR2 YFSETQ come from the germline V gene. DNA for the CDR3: TGCGCCAGCAGCCAGACATTGGGCAGCTCCTACAATGAGCAGTTCTTC. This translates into CASSQTLGSSYNEQFF. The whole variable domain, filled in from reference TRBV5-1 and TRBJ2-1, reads KAGVTQTPRYLIKTRGQQVTLSCSPISGHRSVSWYQQTPGQGLQFLFEYFSETQRNKGNFPGRFSGRQFSNSRSEMNVSTLELGDSALYLCASSQTLGSSYNEQFFGPGTRLTVL.

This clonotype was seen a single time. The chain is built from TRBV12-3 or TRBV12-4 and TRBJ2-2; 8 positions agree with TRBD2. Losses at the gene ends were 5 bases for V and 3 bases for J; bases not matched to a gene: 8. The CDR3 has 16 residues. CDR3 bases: TGTGCCAGCAGTCCGCGGGGGGCTGTTTACACCGGGGAGCTGTTTTTT. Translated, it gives CASSPRGAVYTGELFF.

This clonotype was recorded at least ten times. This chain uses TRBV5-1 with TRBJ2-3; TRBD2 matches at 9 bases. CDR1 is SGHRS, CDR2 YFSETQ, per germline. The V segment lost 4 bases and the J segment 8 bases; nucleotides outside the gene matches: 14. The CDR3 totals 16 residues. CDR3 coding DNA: TGCGCCAGCAGCCCGGACGGTAGCGGGAGCATCCGTACGCAGTATTTT. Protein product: CASSPDGSGSIRTQYF.

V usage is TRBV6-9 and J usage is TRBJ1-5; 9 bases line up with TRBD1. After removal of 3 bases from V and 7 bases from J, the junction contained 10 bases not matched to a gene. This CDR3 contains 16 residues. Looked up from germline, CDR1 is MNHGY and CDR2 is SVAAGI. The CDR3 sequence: CASSYAGQGFRQPQHF. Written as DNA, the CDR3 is TGTGCCAGCAGTTACGCGGGACAGGGTTTTAGGCAGCCCCAGCATTTT.

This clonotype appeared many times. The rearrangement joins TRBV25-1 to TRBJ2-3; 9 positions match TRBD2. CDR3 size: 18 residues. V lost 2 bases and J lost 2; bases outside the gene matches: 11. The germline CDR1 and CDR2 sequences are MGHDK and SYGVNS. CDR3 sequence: CASSEVLAGTTLTDTQYF. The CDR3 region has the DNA TGTGCCAGCAGTGAAGTTCTAGCGGGGACGACCCTCACAGATACGCAGTATTTT.

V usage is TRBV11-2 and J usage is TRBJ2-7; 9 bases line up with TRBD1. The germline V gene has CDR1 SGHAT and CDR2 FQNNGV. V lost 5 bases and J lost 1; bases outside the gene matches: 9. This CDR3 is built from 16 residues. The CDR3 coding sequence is TGTGCCAGCAGCCGAATTAATGGACAGGGGTCCTACGAGCAGTACTTC. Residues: CASSRINGQGSYEQYF.

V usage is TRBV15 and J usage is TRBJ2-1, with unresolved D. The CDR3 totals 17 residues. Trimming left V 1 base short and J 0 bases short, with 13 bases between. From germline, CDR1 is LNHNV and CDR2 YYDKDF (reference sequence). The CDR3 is CATSRVPSSSSYNEQFF. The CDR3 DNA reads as TGTGCCACCAGCAGAGTGCCTTCCTCGAGCTCCTACAATGAGCAGTTCTTC.

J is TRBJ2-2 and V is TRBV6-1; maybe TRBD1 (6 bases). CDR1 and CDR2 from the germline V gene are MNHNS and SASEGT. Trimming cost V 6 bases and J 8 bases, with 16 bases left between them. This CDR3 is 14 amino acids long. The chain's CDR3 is CASSPTGLEGELFF. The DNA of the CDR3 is TGTGCCAGCAGCCCAACAGGGCTCGAGGGGGAGCTGTTTTTT.

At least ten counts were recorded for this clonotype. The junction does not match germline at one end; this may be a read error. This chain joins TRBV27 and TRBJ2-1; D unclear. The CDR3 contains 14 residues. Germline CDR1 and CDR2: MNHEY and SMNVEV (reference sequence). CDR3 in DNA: TGTGCCAGCAGTAAGGCTGACACCTCCGGAGTAAAGTACTTC. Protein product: CASSKADTSGVKYF.

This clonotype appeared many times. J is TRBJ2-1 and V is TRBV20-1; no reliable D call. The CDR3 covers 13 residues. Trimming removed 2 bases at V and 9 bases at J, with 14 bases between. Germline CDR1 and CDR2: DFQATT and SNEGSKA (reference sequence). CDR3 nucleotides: TGCAGTGCTAGAAAAACACGAGGCACTGAGCAGTTCTTC. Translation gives CSARKTRGTEQFF.

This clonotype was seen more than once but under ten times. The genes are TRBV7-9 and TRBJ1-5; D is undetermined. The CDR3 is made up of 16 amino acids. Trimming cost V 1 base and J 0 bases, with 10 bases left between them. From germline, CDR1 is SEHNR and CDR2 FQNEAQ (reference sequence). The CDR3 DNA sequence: TGTGCCAGCAGCTTAGATCTTAGTCCTAGCAATCAGCCCCAGCATTTT. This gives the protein CASSLDLSPSNQPQHF.

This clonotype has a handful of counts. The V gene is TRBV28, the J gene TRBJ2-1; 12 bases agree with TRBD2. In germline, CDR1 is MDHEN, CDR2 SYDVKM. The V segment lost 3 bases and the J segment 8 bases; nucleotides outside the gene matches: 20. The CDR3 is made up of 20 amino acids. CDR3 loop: CASSFGFWPSGRAQTDEQFF. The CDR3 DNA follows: TGTGCCAGCAGTTTTGGGTTTTGGCCTAGCGGGAGGGCCCAGACAGATGAGCAGTTCTTC.

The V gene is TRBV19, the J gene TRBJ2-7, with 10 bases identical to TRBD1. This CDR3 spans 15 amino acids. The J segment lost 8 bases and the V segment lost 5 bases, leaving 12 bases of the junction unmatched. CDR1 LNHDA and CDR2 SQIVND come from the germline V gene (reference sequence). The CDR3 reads CASSPIPGQGSKQYF. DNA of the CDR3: TGTGCCAGTAGTCCAATCCCGGGACAGGGGAGTAAGCAGTACTTC.

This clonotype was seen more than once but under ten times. In DNA, the CDR3 is TGTGCCACCAGTGACGAAGGAAAGCGTACCGGGGAGCTGTTTTTT. Its protein product is CATSDEGKRTGELFF. The rearrangement joins TRBV24-1 to TRBJ2-2, with D hard to call. The V gene's germline CDR1 is KGHDR and CDR2 SFDVKD. The length of the CDR3 is 15 residues. Trimming removed 4 bases from V and 5 bases from J, with 13 bases in between.

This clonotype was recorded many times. CDR3 sequence reads: CASSTTGTGSDTQYF. The CDR3 coding sequence is TGTGCCAGCAGCACCACCGGGACAGGATCAGATACGCAGTATTTT. This sequence joins TRBV11-3 and TRBJ2-3; 8 bases align to TRBD1. Germline trimming cut 5 bases from V and 4 bases from J; bases unmatched to any gene: 8. This CDR3 is 15 amino acids long. Germline CDR1 is SGHNT and CDR2 is YENEEA.

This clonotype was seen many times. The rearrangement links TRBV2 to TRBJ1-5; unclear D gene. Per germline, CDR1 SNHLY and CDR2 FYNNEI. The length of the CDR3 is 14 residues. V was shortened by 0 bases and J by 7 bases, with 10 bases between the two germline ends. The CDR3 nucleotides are TGTGCCAGCAGTGAAGCGCAAGGTCTCCAGCCCCAGCATTTT. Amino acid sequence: CASSEAQGLQPQHF.

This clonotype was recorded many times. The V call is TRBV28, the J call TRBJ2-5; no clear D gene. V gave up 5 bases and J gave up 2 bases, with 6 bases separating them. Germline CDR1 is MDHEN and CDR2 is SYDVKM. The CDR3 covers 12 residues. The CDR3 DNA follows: TGTGCCAGCAGTCGGAATCAAGAGACCCAGTACTTC. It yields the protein CASSRNQETQYF. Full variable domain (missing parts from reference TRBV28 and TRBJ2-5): DVKVTQSSRYLVKRTGEKVFLECVQDMDHENMFWYRQDPGLGLRLIYFSYDVKMKEKGDIPEGYSVSREKKERFSLILESASTNQTSMYLCASSRNQETQYFGPGTRLLVL.

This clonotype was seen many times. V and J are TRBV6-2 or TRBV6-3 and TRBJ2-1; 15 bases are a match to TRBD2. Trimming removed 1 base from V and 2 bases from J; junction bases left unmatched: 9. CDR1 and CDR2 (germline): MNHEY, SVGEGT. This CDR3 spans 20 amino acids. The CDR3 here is CASSYYAGTSGRNPYNEQFF. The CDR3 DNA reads TGTGCCAGCAGTTACTACGCCGGGACTAGCGGGAGGAACCCCTACAATGAGCAGTTCTTC.

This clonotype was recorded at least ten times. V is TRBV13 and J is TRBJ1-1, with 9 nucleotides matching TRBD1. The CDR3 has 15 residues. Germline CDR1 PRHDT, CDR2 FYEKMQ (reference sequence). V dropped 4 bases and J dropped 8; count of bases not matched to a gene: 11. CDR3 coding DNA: TGTGCCAGCAGCTCCAACCCTCGGGACAGGGACGAAGCTTTCTTT. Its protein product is CASSSNPRDRDEAFF.

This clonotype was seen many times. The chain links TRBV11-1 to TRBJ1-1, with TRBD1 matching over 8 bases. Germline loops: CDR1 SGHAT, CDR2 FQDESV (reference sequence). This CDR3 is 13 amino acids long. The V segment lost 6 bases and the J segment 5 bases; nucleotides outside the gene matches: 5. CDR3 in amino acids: CASRTRDRTEAFF. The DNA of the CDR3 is TGTGCCAGCAGAACCCGGGACAGGACTGAAGCTTTCTTT.

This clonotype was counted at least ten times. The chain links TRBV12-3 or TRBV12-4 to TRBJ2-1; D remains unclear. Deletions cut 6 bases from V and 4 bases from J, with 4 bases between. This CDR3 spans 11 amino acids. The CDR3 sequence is CASSLYNEQFF. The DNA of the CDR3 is TGTGCCAGCAGCTTGTACAATGAGCAGTTCTTC.

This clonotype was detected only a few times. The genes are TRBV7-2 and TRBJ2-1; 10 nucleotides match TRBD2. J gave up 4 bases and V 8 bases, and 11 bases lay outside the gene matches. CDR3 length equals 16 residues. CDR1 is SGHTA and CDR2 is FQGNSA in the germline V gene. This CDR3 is CASGLVPSGGYNEQFF. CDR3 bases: TGTGCCAGCGGCCTAGTCCCTAGCGGGGGTTACAATGAGCAGTTCTTC.